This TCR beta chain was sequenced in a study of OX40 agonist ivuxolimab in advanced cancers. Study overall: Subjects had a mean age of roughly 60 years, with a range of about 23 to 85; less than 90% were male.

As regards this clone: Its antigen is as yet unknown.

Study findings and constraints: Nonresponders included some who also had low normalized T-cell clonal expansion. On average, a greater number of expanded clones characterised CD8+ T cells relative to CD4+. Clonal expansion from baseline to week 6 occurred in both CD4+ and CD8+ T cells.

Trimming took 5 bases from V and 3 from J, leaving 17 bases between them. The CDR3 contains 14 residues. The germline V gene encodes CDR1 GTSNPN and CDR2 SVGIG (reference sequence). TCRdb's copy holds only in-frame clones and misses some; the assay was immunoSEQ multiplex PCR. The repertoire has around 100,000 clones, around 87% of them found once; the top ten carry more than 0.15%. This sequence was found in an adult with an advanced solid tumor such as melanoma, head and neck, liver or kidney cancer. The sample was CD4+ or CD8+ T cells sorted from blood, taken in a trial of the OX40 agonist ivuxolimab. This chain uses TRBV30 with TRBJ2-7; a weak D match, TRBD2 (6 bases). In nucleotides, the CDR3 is TGTGCCTGGGAGGCGGGGACTGGCAACTACGAGCAGTACTTC. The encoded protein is CAWEAGTGNYEQYF.